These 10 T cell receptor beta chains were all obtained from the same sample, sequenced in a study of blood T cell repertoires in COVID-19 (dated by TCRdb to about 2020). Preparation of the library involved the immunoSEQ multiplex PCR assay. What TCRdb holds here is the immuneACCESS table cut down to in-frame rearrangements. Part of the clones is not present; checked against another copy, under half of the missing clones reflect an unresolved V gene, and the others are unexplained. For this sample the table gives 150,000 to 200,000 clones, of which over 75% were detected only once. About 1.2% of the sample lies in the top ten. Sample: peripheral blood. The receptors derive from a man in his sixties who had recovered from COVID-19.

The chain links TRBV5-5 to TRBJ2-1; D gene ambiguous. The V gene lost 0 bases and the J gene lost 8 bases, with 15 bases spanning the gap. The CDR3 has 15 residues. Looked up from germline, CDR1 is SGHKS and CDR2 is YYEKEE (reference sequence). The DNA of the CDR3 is TGTGCCAGCAGCTTGGGCCGACGGCCCGCGGATGAGCAGTTCTTC. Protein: CASSLGRRPADEQFF.

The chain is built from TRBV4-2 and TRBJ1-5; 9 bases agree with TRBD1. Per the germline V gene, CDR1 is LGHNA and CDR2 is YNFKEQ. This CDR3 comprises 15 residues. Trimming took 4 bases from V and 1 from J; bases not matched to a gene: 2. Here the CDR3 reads CASSRDRGSNQPQHF. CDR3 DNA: TGTGCCAGCAGCCGAGACAGGGGGAGCAATCAGCCCCAGCATTTT.

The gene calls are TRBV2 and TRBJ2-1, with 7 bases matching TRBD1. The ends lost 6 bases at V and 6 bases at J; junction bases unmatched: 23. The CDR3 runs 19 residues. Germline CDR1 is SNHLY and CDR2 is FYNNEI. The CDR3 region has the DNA TGTGCCAGCAGCGCCGCCGGGACAGTTGGCTATGATCGAGCCAATGAGCAGTTCTTC. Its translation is CASSAAGTVGYDRANEQFF.

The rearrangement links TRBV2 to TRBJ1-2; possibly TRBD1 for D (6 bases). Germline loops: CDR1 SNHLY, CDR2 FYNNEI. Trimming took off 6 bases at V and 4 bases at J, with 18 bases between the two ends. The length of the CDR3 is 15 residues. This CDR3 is CASSEPNAGAYGYTF. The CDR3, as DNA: TGTGCCAGCAGCGAACCAAATGCAGGGGCCTATGGCTACACCTTC.

For the CDR3, the DNA is TGTGCCAGCCAGGGACAGGCGATCTATGGCTACACCTTC. Translated: CASQGQAIYGYTF. The gene calls are TRBV2 and TRBJ1-2; 8 bases are shared with TRBD1. Germline CDR1 SNHLY, CDR2 FYNNEI. The trim removed 8 bases at V and 4 bases at J, leaving 6 bases unmatched. The CDR3 spans 13 residues.

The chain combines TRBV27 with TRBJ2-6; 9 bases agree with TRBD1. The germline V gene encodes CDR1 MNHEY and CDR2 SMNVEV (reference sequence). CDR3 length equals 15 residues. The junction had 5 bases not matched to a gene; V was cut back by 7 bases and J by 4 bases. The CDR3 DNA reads TGTGCCAGCACCTACAGGGGGCTAGGGGCCAACGTCCTGACTTTC. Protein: CASTYRGLGANVLTF. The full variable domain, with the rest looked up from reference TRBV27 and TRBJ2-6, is EAQVTQNPRYLITVTGKKLTVTCSQNMNHEYMSWYRQDPGLGLRQIYYSMNVEVTDKGDVPEGYKVSRKEKRNFPLILESPSPNQTSLYFCASTYRGLGANVLTFGAGSRLTVL.

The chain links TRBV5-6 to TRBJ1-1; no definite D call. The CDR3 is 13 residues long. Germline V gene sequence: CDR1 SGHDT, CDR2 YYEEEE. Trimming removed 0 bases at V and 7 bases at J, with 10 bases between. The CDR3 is CASSLDIAVEAFF. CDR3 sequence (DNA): TGTGCCAGCAGCTTGGACATCGCCGTTGAAGCTTTCTTT.

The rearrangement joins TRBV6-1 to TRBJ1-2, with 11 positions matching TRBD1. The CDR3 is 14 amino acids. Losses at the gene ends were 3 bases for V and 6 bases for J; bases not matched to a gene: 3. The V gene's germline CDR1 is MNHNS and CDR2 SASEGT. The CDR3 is CASSEGQGGDGYTF. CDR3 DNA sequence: TGTGCCAGCAGTGAGGGACAGGGGGGCGATGGCTACACCTTC.

CDR3 coding DNA: TGTGCCAGCAGCTTAGATGGGGCTTATAGCAATCAGCCCCAGCATTTT. Translating it yields CASSLDGAYSNQPQHF. This chain links TRBV11-2 with TRBJ1-5, with a possible D match to TRBD1 (5 bases). This CDR3 spans 16 amino acids. Between the trimmed V and J ends, which lost 0 bases and 0 bases, there was a span of 9 bases. Germline V CDR1 and CDR2: SGHAT, FQNNGV.

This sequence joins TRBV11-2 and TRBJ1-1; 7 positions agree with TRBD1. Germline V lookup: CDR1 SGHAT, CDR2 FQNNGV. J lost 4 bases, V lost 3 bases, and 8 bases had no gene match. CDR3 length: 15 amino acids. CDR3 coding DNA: TGTGCCAGCAGCTTTCTCGGACAGGATGGCACTGAAGCTTTCTTT. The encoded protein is CASSFLGQDGTEAFF. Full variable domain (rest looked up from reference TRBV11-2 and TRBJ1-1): EAGVAQSPRYKIIEKRQSVAFWCNPISGHATLYWYQQILGQGPKLLIQFQNNGVVDDSQLPKDRFSAERLKGVDSTLKIQPAKLEDSAVYLCASSFLGQDGTEAFFGQGTRLTVV.